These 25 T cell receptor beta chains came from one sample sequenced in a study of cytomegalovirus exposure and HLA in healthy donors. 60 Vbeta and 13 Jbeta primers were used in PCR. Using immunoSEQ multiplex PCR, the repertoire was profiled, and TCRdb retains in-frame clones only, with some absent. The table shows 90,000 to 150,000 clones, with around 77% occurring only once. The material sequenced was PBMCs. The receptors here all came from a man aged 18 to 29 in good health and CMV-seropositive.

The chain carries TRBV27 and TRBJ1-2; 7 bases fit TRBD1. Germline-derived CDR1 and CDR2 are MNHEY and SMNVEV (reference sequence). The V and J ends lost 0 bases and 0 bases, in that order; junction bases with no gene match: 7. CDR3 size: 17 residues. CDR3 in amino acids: CASSLSGQGVTNYGYTF. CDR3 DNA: TGTGCCAGCAGTTTATCGGGGCAGGGGGTCACTAACTATGGCTACACCTTC.

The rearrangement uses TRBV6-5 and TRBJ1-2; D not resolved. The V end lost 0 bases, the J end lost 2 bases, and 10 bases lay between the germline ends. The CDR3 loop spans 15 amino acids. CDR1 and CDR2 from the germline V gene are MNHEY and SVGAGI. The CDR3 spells CASSYSSFGNYGYTF. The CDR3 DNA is TGTGCCAGCAGTTACTCGTCGTTCGGGAACTATGGCTACACCTTC.

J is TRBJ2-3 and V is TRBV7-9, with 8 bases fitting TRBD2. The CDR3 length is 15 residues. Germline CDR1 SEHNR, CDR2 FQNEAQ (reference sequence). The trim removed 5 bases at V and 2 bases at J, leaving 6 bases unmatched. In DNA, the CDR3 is TGTGCCAGCAGCGTTAGCGGGGCCGACACAGATACGCAGTATTTT. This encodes CASSVSGADTDTQYF.

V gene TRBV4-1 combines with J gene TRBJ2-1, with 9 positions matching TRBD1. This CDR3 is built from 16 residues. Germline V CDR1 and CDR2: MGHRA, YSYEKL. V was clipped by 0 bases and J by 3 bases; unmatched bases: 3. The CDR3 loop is CASSQEGTGFYNEQFF. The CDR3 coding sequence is TGCGCCAGCAGCCAAGAAGGGACAGGGTTCTACAATGAGCAGTTCTTC.

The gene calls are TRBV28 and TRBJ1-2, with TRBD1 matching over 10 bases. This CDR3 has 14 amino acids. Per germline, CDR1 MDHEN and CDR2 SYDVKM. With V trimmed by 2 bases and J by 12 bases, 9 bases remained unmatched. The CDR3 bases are TGTGCCAGCAGTTTAGGCCCGGGACAGGGGTGGAACACCTTC. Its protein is CASSLGPGQGWNTF.

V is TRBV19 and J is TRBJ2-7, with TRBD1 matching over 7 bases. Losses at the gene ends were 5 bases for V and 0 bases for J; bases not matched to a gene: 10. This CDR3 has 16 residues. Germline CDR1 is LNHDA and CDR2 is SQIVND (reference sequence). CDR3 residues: CASSAHRGSLSYEQYF. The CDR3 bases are TGTGCCAGTAGTGCACACAGGGGTTCCCTCTCCTACGAGCAGTACTTC.

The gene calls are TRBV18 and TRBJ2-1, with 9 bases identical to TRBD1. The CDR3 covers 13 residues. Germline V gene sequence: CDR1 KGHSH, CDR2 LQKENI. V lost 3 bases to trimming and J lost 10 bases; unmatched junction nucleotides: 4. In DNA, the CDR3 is TGTGCCAGCTCACCGGGGACAGGGAGCGAGCAGTTCTTC. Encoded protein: CASSPGTGSEQFF.

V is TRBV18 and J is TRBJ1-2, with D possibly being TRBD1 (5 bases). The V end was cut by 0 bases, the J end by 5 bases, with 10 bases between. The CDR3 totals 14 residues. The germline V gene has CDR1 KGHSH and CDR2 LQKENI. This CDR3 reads CASSPPGGSYGYTF. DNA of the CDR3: TGTGCCAGCTCACCACCGGGGGGATCTTATGGCTACACCTTC.

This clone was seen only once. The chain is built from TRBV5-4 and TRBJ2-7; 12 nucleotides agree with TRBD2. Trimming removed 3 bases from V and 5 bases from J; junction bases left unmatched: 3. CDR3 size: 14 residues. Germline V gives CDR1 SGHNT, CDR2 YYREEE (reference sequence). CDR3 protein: CASSWTSGEHEQYF. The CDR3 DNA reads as TGTGCCAGCAGCTGGACTAGCGGGGAGCACGAGCAGTACTTC.

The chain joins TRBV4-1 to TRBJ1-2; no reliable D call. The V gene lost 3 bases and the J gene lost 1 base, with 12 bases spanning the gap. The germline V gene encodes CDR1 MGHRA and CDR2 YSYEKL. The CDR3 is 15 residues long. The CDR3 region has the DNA TGCGCCAGCAGCCACCTTTTCGTTAGTAACTATGGCTACACCTTC. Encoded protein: CASSHLFVSNYGYTF.

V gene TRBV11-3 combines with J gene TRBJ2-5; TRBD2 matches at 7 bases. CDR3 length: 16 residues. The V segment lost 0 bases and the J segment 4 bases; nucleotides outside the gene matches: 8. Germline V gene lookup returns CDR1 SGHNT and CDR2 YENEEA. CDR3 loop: CASSLDMRASGETQYF. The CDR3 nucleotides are TGTGCCAGCAGCTTAGATATGCGAGCTAGCGGAGAGACCCAGTACTTC.

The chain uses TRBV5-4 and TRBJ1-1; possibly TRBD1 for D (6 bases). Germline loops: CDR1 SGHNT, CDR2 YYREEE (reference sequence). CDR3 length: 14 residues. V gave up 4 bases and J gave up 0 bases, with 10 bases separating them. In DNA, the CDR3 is TGTGCCAGCAGCGCCGGACAGCTGAACACTGAAGCTTTCTTT. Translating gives CASSAGQLNTEAFF.

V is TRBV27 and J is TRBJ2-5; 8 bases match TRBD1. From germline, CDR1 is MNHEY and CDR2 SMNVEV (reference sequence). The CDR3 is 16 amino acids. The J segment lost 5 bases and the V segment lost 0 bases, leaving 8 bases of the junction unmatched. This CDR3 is CASSLSMAGGAETQYF. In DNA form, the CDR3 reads TGTGCCAGCAGTTTATCGATGGCAGGGGGCGCGGAGACCCAGTACTTC.

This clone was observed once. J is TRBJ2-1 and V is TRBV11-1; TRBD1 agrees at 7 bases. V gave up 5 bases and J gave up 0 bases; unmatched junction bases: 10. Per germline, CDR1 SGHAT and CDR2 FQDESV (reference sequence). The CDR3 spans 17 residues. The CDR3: CASSTRKQGSSYNEQFF. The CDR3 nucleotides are TGTGCCAGCAGCACACGCAAACAGGGGAGCTCCTACAATGAGCAGTTCTTC.

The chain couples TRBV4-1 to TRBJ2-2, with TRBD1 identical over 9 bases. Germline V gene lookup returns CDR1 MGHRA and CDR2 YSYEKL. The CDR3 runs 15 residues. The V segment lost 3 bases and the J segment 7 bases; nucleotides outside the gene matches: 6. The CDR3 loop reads CASSHSDRGSGELFF. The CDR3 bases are TGCGCCAGCAGCCACTCTGACAGGGGGAGCGGGGAGCTGTTTTTT.

The CDR3 DNA reads as TGTGCCAGCTCACCATCGGCAGGGGGCGGCGAAGACTATGGCTACACCTTC. Residues: CASSPSAGGGEDYGYTF. The chain recombines TRBV18 with TRBJ1-2, with 8 positions matching TRBD1. CDR1 is KGHSH, CDR2 LQKENI, per germline. CDR3 size: 17 residues. J gave up 3 bases and V 2 bases, and 11 bases lay outside the gene matches.

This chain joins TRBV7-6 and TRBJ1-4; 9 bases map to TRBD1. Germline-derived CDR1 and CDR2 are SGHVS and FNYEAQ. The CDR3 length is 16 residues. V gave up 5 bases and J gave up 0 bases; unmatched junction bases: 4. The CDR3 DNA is TGTGCCAGCAGCCTCACAGGGGGCGCAACTAATGAAAAACTGTTTTTT. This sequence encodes CASSLTGGATNEKLFF.

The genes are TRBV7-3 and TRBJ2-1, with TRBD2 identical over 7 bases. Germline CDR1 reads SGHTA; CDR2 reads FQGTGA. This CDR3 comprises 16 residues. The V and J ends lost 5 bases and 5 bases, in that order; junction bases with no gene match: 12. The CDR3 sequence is CASSVSTSRSNNEQFF. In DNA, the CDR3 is TGTGCCAGCAGCGTGTCGACTAGCCGGAGCAACAATGAGCAGTTCTTC.

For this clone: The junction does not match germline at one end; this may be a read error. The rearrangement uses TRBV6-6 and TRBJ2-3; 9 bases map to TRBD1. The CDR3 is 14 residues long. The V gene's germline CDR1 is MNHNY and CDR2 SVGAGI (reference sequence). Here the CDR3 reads CAISDGQGKSTQYF. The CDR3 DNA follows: TGTGCCATCAGTGACGGACAGGGGAAGAGTACGCAGTATTTT.

CDR3 coding DNA: TGCGCCAGCAGCTTGCAAGGGCGAGCGGGAGTAGGGGAGCAGTACTTC. This translates into CASSLQGRAGVGEQYF. The gene calls are TRBV5-1 and TRBJ2-5; TRBD2 agrees at 8 bases. The CDR3 loop spans 16 amino acids. Germline CDR1 is SGHRS and CDR2 is YFSETQ. V dropped 1 base and J dropped 11; count of bases not matched to a gene: 16.

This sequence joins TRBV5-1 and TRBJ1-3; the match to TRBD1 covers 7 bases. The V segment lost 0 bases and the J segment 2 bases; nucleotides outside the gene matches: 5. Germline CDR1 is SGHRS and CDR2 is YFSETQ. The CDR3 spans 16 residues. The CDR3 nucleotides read TGCGCCAGCAGCTTGGCTAAAACAGGGGCTGGAAACACCATATATTTT. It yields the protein CASSLAKTGAGNTIYF.

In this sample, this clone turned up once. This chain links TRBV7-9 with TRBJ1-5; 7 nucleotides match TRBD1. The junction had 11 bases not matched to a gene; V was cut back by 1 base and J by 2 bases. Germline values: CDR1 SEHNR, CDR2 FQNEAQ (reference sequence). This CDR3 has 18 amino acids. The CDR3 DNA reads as TGTGCCAGCAGCTTAGACGTGACAGGGTGGAAGGGCAATCAGCCCCAGCATTTT. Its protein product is CASSLDVTGWKGNQPQHF. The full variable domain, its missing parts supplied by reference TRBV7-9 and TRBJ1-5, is DTGVSQNPRHKITKRGQNVTFRCDPISEHNRLYWYRQTLGQGPEFLTYFQNEAQLEKSRLLSDRFSAERPKGSFSTLEIQRTEQGDSAMYLCASSLDVTGWKGNQPQHFGDGTRLSIL.

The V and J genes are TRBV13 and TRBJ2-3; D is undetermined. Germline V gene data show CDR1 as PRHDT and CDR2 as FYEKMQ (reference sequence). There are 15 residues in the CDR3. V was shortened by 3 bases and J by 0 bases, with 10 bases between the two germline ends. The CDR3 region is CASSFRASSTDTQYF. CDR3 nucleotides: TGTGCCAGCAGCTTCCGCGCGTCTAGCACAGATACGCAGTATTTT.

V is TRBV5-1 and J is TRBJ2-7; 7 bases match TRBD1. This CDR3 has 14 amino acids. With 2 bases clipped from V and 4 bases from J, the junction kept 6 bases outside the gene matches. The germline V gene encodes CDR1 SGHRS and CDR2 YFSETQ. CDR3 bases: TGCGCCAGCAGCTTTACAGGGGAGAGTTACGAGCAGTACTTC. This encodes CASSFTGESYEQYF. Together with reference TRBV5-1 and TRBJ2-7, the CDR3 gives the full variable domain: KAGVTQTPRYLIKTRGQQVTLSCSPISGHRSVSWYQQTPGQGLQFLFEYFSETQRNKGNFPGRFSGRQFSNSRSEMNVSTLELGDSALYLCASSFTGESYEQYFGPGTRLTVT.

In nucleotides, the CDR3 is TGTGCCAGTAGCCACGCGGACAGGGAACGGTCACCCCTCCACTTT. Its translation: CASSHADRERSPLHF. The chain links TRBV19 to TRBJ1-6; the match to TRBD1 covers 8 bases. The CDR3 spans 15 residues. Germline CDR1 reads LNHDA; CDR2 reads SQIVND (reference sequence). J was trimmed by 10 bases and V by 6 bases; bases with no gene match: 11.